A single sample gave rise to the 12 T cell receptor beta chains below, sequenced in a study of glioma-infiltrating T cells after dendritic cell vaccination. The time point was: after dendritic cell vaccination, including at tumor progression/relapse. Here immunoSEQ multiplex PCR was the method, and the copy in TCRdb shows in-frame clones only, minus some. The table has 9,500 to 13,000 clones, 81% seen once; the top ten hold 35% to 45%. Sequences were derived from blood, sampled after dendritic cell vaccination. The source is a human donor with glioblastoma.

In the case of this clone: Other DNA sequences within the sample encode an identical CDR3. V is TRBV11-1 and J is TRBJ2-1; 7 bases are shared with TRBD1. The J segment lost 4 bases and the V segment lost 2 bases, leaving 5 bases of the junction unmatched. The CDR3 spans 15 residues. Germline V gene sequence: CDR1 SGHAT, CDR2 FQDESV (reference sequence). The CDR3 DNA reads as TGTGCCAGCAGCTTAAACCAACAGGGGTACAATGAGCAGTTCTTC. This sequence encodes CASSLNQQGYNEQFF.

This rearrangement joins TRBV7-2 to TRBJ1-2; TRBD1 agrees at 8 bases. V shed 3 bases, J shed 6 bases, and the junction held 9 bases outside the gene matches. Germline V lookup: CDR1 SGHTA, CDR2 FQGNSA. The CDR3 loop spans 15 amino acids. The CDR3: CASSLRPGQAHGYTF. Here the CDR3 DNA reads TGTGCCAGCAGCTTGAGACCGGGACAGGCTCATGGCTACACCTTC.

The chain combines TRBV11-2 with TRBJ2-1; no clear D gene. Germline CDR1 SGHAT, CDR2 FQNNGV. V shed 2 bases and J shed 12 bases, with 14 bases lying between them. The CDR3 has 13 residues. The CDR3 protein is CASSLSGQRGQFF. The CDR3 DNA sequence: TGTGCCAGCAGCTTATCCGGCCAGCGCGGGCAGTTCTTC.

V usage is TRBV7-8 and J usage is TRBJ2-3; D ambiguous. Per the germline V gene, CDR1 is SGHVS and CDR2 is FQNEAQ. This CDR3 contains 15 residues. V lost 5 bases, J lost 5 bases, and 17 bases lay in between. The CDR3 coding sequence is TGTGCCAGCAGCCCCCGCGTGGGCCCTGGAGATACGCAGTATTTT. Translating it yields CASSPRVGPGDTQYF.

The V and J genes are TRBV19 and TRBJ2-7; D possibly corresponds to TRBD2 (5 bases). Germline V gene data show CDR1 as LNHDA and CDR2 as SQIVND (reference sequence). Trimming stripped 5 bases from V and 0 bases from J, with 5 bases between. This CDR3 contains 12 residues. CDR3 residues: CASSRDSYEQYF. CDR3 coding DNA: TGTGCCAGTAGTCGGGACTCCTACGAGCAGTACTTC. The full variable domain, in which reference TRBV19 and TRBJ2-7 provide the parts outside the CDR3, is DGGITQSPKYLFRKEGQNVTLSCEQNLNHDAMYWYRQDPGQGLRLIYYSQIVNDFQKGDIAEGYSVSREKKESFPLTVTSAQKNPTAFYLCASSRDSYEQYFGPGTRLTVT.

The chain is built from TRBV4-2 and TRBJ2-7; 9 nucleotides agree with TRBD1. Germline CDR1 LGHNA, CDR2 YNFKEQ. This CDR3 is built from 15 residues. V shed 4 bases, J shed 4 bases, and the junction held 8 bases outside the gene matches. The CDR3 sequence: CASSPPGTGLYEQYF. In DNA form, the CDR3 reads TGTGCCAGCAGCCCCCCCGGGACAGGGCTTTACGAGCAGTACTTC.

The chain recombines TRBV6-5 with TRBJ1-5, with D unresolved. Trimming shortened V by 6 bases and J by 6 bases, and 12 bases separated the two germline ends. Germline V gives CDR1 MNHEY, CDR2 SVGAGI. This CDR3 is built from 13 residues. CDR3 nucleotides: TGTGCCAGCAGCCCCGTTCGCGGTCAGCCCCAGCATTTT. It yields the protein CASSPVRGQPQHF.

The rearrangement joins TRBV6-1 to TRBJ2-2; the D gene is possibly TRBD1 (6 bases). CDR3 length: 14 amino acids. The V gene's germline CDR1 is MNHNS and CDR2 SASEGT. CDR3 in amino acids: CATMGQMNTGELFF. The CDR3 DNA is TGTGCTACCATGGGACAAATGAACACCGGGGAGCTGTTTTTT.

The chain joins TRBV27 to TRBJ1-3, with a weak D call TRBD1 (5 bases). V lost 8 bases and J lost 0, with 14 bases in between. In germline, CDR1 is MNHEY, CDR2 SMNVEV (reference sequence). CDR3 length equals 15 residues. CDR3 DNA sequence: TGTGCCAGCGGCACAGGTACCCGCTCTGGAAACACCATATATTTT. Translated, it gives CASGTGTRSGNTIYF.

V usage is TRBV7-3 and J usage is TRBJ2-7, with D possibly TRBD2 on 6 matching bases. The CDR3 covers 14 residues. Per germline, CDR1 SGHTA and CDR2 FQGTGA. With 4 bases removed from V and 2 bases from J, the gap between germline ends came to 12 bases. DNA for the CDR3: TGTGCCAGCAGCTCAGGACTACCCCCCTACGAGCAGTACTTC. Amino acid sequence: CASSSGLPPYEQYF.

The J gene is TRBJ2-1, the V gene TRBV5-4, with D tentatively TRBD2 (5 bases). The germline V gene has CDR1 SGHNT and CDR2 YYREEE (reference sequence). V was shortened by 0 bases and J by 8 bases, with 9 bases between the two germline ends. This CDR3 region has 13 residues. The CDR3 loop reads CASSLALGDEQFF. The DNA for the CDR3 is TGTGCCAGCAGCTTGGCCCTGGGAGATGAGCAGTTCTTC.

This clone was seen once. This sequence joins TRBV5-5 and TRBJ2-7; TRBD2 matches 10 bases. This CDR3 has 15 residues. V shed 5 bases, J shed 6 bases, and the junction held 11 bases outside the gene matches. Germline values: CDR1 SGHKS, CDR2 YYEKEE (reference sequence). In nucleotides, the CDR3 is TGTGCCAGCAGACTGGGGGTAGCGGGAGGTGGCGAGCAGTACTTC. Its protein is CASRLGVAGGGEQYF.